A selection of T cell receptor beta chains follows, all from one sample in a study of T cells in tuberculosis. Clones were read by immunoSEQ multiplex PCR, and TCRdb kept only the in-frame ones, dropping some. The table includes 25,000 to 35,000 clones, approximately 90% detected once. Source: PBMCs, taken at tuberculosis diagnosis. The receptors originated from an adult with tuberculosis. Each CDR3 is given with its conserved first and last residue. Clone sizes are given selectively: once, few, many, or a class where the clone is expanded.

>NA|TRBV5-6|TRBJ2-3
CASNLGPAASGGVRDTQYF
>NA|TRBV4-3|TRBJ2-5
CASSQLAFGETQYF
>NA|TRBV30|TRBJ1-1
CAWIRGGGTEAFF
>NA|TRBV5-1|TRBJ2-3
CASSYTGEDTQYF
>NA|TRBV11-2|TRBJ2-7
CASSSPSGGGRYEQYF
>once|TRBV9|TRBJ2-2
CASSPMGGTTGELFF
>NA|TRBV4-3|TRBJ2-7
CASSRGTGHYEQYF
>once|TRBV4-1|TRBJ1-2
CASSQDRQGGGYGYTF
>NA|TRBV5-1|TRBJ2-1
CASSRGDEQFF
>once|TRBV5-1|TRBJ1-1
CASSKVGTGNTEAFF
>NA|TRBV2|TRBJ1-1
CASRTGGGTWGTEAFF
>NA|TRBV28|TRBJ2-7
CASRPRNSLLRALEQYF
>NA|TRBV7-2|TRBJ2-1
CASSLGPGNEQFF
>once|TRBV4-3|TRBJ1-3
CASSQDYRSGNTIYF
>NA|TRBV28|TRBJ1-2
CASSFEYHGYTF
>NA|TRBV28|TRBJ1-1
CASTRTGGTEAFF
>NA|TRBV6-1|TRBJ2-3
CASSEAVGGTDTQYF
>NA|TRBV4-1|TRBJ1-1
CASSQRGLRDRGRHTEAFF
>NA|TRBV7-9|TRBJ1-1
CASSLQGALTEAFF
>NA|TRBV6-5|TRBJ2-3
CASSGAGARTDTQYF
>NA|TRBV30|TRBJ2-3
CAWRSGSQLLAGGRNTDTQYF
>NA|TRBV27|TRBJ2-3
CASSLEWASSDTQYF
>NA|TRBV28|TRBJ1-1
CASSLSGFRGGEAFF
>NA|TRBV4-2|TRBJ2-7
CASSPVEGGDEQYF
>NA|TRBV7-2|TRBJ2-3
CASSLRGPDTQYF
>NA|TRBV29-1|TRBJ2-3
CSVEDLRGWGTDTQYF
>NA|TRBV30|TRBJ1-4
CAWSSPGQGVGKLFF
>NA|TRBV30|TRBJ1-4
CAWATSDEKLFF
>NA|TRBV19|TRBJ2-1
CASSIRGSHTIRNEQFF
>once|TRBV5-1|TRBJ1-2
CASSLADGLSYGYTF
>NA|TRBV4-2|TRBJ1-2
CASTPGHEWRGYTF
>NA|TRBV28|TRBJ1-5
CASRPNGQPQHF
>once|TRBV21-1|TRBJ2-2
CASSNDRARSGELFF
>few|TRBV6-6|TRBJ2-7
CASSPRDNLGYEQYF
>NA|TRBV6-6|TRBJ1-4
CASSYGQPGEKLFF
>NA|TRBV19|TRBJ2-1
CASSITDSTYNEQFF
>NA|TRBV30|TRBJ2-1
CAWSVGGTSGHYNEQFF
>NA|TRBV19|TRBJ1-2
CASTLTGGLYGYTF
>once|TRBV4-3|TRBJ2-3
CASSQSGVSDTQYF
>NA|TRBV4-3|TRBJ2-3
CASSQLRDLSSDTQYF
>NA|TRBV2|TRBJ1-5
CASSEGKGAGGNQPQHF
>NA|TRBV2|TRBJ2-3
CAPGRGDTQYF
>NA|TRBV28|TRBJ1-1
CASSLSGQSTEAFF
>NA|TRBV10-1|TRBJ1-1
CASSDWGLAGEAFF
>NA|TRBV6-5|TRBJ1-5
CASRSGAQGDQPQHF
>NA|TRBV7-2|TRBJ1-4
CASSRPTGGVGEKLFF
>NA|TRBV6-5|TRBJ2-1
CASTGLAGGEQFF
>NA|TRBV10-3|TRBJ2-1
CAIRRGTSGSIEQFF
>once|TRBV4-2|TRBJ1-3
CASSRSTVSGNTIYF
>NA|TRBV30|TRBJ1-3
CAWTITGSGNTIYF
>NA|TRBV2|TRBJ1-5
CASSQGYSDRQPQHF
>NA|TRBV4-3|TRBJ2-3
CASSQKPQGSDTQYF
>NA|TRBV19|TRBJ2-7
CASSIGLTSGTYEQYF
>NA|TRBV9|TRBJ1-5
CASSGQGTNQPQHF
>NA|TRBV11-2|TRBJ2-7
CASGQGTPREQYF
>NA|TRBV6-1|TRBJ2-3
CASITSPSGADTQYF
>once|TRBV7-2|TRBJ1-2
CASSRGGYGYTF
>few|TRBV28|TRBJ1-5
CASSFQQQNQPQHF